The 21 T cell receptor beta chains presented below share a single source sample, sequenced in a study of blood T cell repertoires in COVID-19. The repertoire was sequenced with immunoSEQ multiplex PCR; TCRdb's copy has only in-frame clones and lacks some. The sample lists tens of thousands of clones, roughly 85% occurring once. The specimen sequenced was peripheral blood. The receptors shown here come from a human donor in a cohort sampled during active COVID-19.

The chain couples TRBV6-5 to TRBJ1-1, with a tentative D call TRBD1 (6 bases). The V end was cut by 6 bases, the J end by 2 bases, with 13 bases between. The CDR3 is made up of 14 amino acids. Germline CDR1 and CDR2: MNHEY and SVGAGI. CDR3 nucleotides: TGTGCCAGCAGACAGACAGGTTTCAACACTGAAGCTTTCTTT. Translating gives CASRQTGFNTEAFF.

The chain joins TRBV24-1 to TRBJ2-3, with D perhaps TRBD1 (6 bases). V was trimmed by 4 bases and J by 7 bases, leaving 11 bases between them. The CDR3 has 13 amino acids. Germline CDR1 KGHDR, CDR2 SFDVKD. DNA for the CDR3: TGTGCCACCAGTGACTCAGGGGTGTATACGCAGTATTTT. Protein: CATSDSGVYTQYF.

The rearrangement joins TRBV4-1 to TRBJ1-1; D perhaps matches TRBD1 (6 bases). Germline V CDR1 and CDR2: MGHRA, YSYEKL. The CDR3 covers 15 residues. V was pared by 0 bases and J by 4 bases, with 12 bases between. The CDR3 nucleotides read TGCGCCAGCAGCCAAGATCGTCGGACAGCCACTGAAGCTTTCTTT. It codes for CASSQDRRTATEAFF.

The rearrangement links TRBV9 to TRBJ1-1; perhaps TRBD1 as D (6 bases). Trimming stripped 0 bases from V and 3 bases from J, with 12 bases between. From germline, CDR1 is SGDLS and CDR2 YYNGEE. CDR3 size: 15 residues. DNA for the CDR3: TGTGCCAGCAGCGTAGATGGGGGGGCCTACACTGAAGCTTTCTTT. This gives the protein CASSVDGGAYTEAFF.

The V gene is TRBV24-1, the J gene TRBJ2-1; D may be TRBD2 (7 bases). Germline CDR1 KGHDR, CDR2 SFDVKD. Trimming left V 0 bases short and J 5 bases short, with 10 bases between. This CDR3 is 15 amino acids long. DNA for the CDR3: TGTGCCACCAGTGATTTGCGCGGGGGCCACAATGAGCAGTTCTTC. It specifies CATSDLRGGHNEQFF.

The chain is built from TRBV18 and TRBJ2-7, with D maybe TRBD2 (6 bases). The CDR3 loop spans 14 amino acids. V shed 9 bases and J shed 2 bases, with 17 bases lying between them. Germline V lookup: CDR1 KGHSH, CDR2 LQKENI. CDR3 in DNA: TGTGCCAGTTACACAGGAGGGCTTCCCTACGAGCAGTACTTC. Its translation: CASYTGGLPYEQYF.

V usage is TRBV19 and J usage is TRBJ1-2; TRBD1 matches at 9 bases. The CDR3 extends over 17 amino acids. The junction had 15 bases not matched to a gene; V was cut back by 6 bases and J by 4 bases. Germline V gene lookup returns CDR1 LNHDA and CDR2 SQIVND (reference sequence). The CDR3 coding sequence is TGTGCCAGTAGCGAGCTCGCCGGGACAGGGATCGTCTATGGCTACACCTTC. Encoded protein: CASSELAGTGIVYGYTF.

Here the CDR3 reads CASSDESWSLISPLHF. The DNA of the CDR3 is TGTGCCAGCAGTGATGAGTCCTGGTCGCTAATTTCACCCCTCCACTTT. This chain joins TRBV6-1 and TRBJ1-6; D uncertain. CDR1 is MNHNS, CDR2 SASEGT, per germline. The CDR3 length is 16 residues. The V end lost 3 bases, the J end lost 9 bases, and 18 bases lay between the germline ends.

J is TRBJ2-2 and V is TRBV19; 8 nucleotides match TRBD1. The V and J ends lost 8 bases and 4 bases, in that order; junction bases with no gene match: 9. CDR1 and CDR2 from the germline V gene are LNHDA and SQIVND (reference sequence). This CDR3 comprises 15 residues. As DNA, the CDR3 is TGTGCCAGTGGGCCCAGGGGGCGTGGCACCGGGGAGCTGTTTTTT. Its translation is CASGPRGRGTGELFF.

This chain connects TRBV2 to TRBJ1-4; D ambiguous. Germline V CDR1 and CDR2: SNHLY, FYNNEI. The length of the CDR3 is 13 residues. Between the trimmed V and J ends, which lost 6 bases and 7 bases, there was a span of 12 bases. This CDR3 reads CASRLNEGEKLFF. The DNA for the CDR3 is TGTGCCAGCAGGTTGAACGAGGGTGAAAAACTGTTTTTT. Combining the CDR3 with reference TRBV2 and TRBJ1-4 gives the whole variable domain EPEVTQTPSHQVTQMGQEVILRCVPISNHLYFYWYRQILGQKVEFLVSFYNNEISEKSEIFDDQFSVERPDGSNFTLKIRSTKLEDSAMYFCASRLNEGEKLFFGSGTQLSVL.

This clone turned up a few times. V gene TRBV18 combines with J gene TRBJ2-1; D remains unclear. The CDR3 spans 15 residues. The germline CDR1 and CDR2 sequences are KGHSH and LQKENI. V shed 6 bases and J shed 2 bases, with 14 bases lying between them. The CDR3 DNA follows: TGTGCCAGCTCTCCCGTCCGTAGCCCCTACAATGAGCAGTTCTTC. Protein product: CASSPVRSPYNEQFF.

This chain connects TRBV11-3 to TRBJ2-1, with D unclear. This CDR3 contains 12 residues. Germline V gene sequence: CDR1 SGHNT, CDR2 YENEEA. The germline V and J ends were trimmed by 0 bases and 10 bases, with 7 bases remaining between them. CDR3 nucleotides: TGTGCCAGCAGCTTAGACCCTCAGGAGCAGTTCTTC. Protein sequence: CASSLDPQEQFF.

This sequence joins TRBV25-1 and TRBJ2-2, with D maybe TRBD2 (6 bases). V lost 2 bases and J lost 0, with 10 bases in between. Germline CDR1 MGHDK, CDR2 SYGVNS. The CDR3 sequence is 16 residues long. The CDR3 nucleotides read TGTGCCAGCAGTGAAACCGGGGGACCGAACACCGGGGAGCTGTTTTTT. It encodes CASSETGGPNTGELFF.

The rearrangement uses TRBV28 and TRBJ2-6; D not resolved. Germline V lookup: CDR1 MDHEN, CDR2 SYDVKM. The CDR3 has 16 residues. Between the trimmed V and J ends, which lost 6 bases and 0 bases, there was a span of 12 bases. CDR3 DNA sequence: TGTGCCAGCAGCCCTTTTCGGAGCTCTGGGGCCAACGTCCTGACTTTC. It codes for CASSPFRSSGANVLTF.

This clone was counted once. V gene TRBV6-6 combines with J gene TRBJ1-2; maybe TRBD1 (6 bases). The V gene's germline CDR1 is MNHNY and CDR2 SVGAGI (reference sequence). The CDR3 is 14 amino acids. Trimming shortened V by 6 bases and J by 3 bases, and 14 bases separated the two germline ends. CDR3 region: CASRYQGNDYGYTF. The CDR3 DNA follows: TGTGCCAGCAGGTACCAGGGGAACGACTATGGCTACACCTTC.

The chain carries TRBV27 and TRBJ2-7, with TRBD1 identical over 7 bases. The J segment lost 4 bases and the V segment lost 8 bases, leaving 5 bases of the junction unmatched. Germline assignment: CDR1 MNHEY and CDR2 SMNVEV (reference sequence). The CDR3 extends over 12 amino acids. The chain's CDR3 is CASRQGGYEQYF. Written as DNA, the CDR3 is TGTGCCAGCCGACAGGGCGGGTACGAGCAGTACTTC.

The count of this clone is one. The chain has TRBV27 and TRBJ2-5; 8 bases line up with TRBD1. This CDR3 is 19 amino acids long. V shed 3 bases, J shed 4 bases, and the junction held 19 bases outside the gene matches. Germline assignment: CDR1 MNHEY and CDR2 SMNVEV (reference sequence). The CDR3 protein is CASSFRQGAPGRGGETQYF. In nucleotides, the CDR3 is TGTGCCAGCAGTTTTAGGCAGGGGGCCCCGGGGCGGGGAGGAGAGACCCAGTACTTC.

CDR3 residues: CASSPGSYAEQYF. CDR3 DNA sequence: TGTGCCAGCAGCCCAGGTTCCTATGCCGAGCAGTACTTC. This chain connects TRBV7-6 to TRBJ2-7; D gene ambiguous. Trimming pared 5 bases from V and 6 bases from J, leaving 14 bases between. Germline CDR1 is SGHVS and CDR2 is FNYEAQ. The CDR3 length is 13 residues.

The rearrangement links TRBV9 to TRBJ2-1, with a possible D match to TRBD2 (6 bases). Germline CDR1 SGDLS, CDR2 YYNGEE. V was trimmed by 2 bases and J by 5 bases, leaving 20 bases between them. This CDR3 contains 17 residues. The chain's CDR3 is CASSVLLGRGTDNEQFF. The CDR3 DNA reads TGTGCCAGCAGCGTGCTTTTGGGGCGGGGTACGGACAATGAGCAGTTCTTC.

This chain joins TRBV19 and TRBJ1-6; 7 bases line up with TRBD1. V trimming: 5 bases; J trimming: 6 bases; junction bases outside the gene matches: 7. This CDR3 has 15 residues. CDR1 and CDR2 (germline): LNHDA, SQIVND (reference sequence). CDR3 residues: CASSPTGTVNSPLHF. The CDR3 DNA sequence: TGTGCCAGTAGTCCTACCGGGACAGTTAATTCACCCCTCCACTTT.

The chain couples TRBV6-5 to TRBJ2-3; no firm D call. Trimming left V 7 bases short and J 2 bases short, with 13 bases between. CDR1 is MNHEY, CDR2 SVGAGI, per germline. CDR3 length: 14 residues. CDR3 DNA sequence: TGTGCCAGCAAACGGGTAGCAGTCACAGATACGCAGTATTTT. Translated: CASKRVAVTDTQYF.